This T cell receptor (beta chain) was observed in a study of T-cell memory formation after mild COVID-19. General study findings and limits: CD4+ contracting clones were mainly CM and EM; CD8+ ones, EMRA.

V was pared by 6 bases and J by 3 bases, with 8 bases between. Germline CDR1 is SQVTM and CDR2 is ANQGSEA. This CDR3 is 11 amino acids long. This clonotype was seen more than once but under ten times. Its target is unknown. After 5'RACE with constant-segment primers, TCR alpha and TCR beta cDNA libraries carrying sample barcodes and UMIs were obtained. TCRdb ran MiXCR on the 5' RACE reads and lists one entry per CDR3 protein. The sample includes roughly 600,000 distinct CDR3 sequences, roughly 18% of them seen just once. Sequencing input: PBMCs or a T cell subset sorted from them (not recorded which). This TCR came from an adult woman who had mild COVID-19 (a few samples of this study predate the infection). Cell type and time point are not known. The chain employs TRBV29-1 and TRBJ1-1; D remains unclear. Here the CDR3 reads CSVPSDTEAFF. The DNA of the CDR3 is TGCAGCGTACCTAGCGACACTGAAGCTTTCTTT.